The clone carrying this T cell receptor beta chain has a handful of counts. Its target is unknown. These data come from a study of tumor-infiltrating lymphocytes in localized non-small cell lung cancer. Study information: Each patient gave resected tumor and non-adjacent uninvolved lung tissue. Study results and limitations: Higher tumor T cell infiltration than in uninvolved lung was supported by TCRbeta sequencing. Different pieces of the same tissue went to different assays, confounding technical variation with intratumor heterogeneity. No link was found between tumor T-cell fraction and recurrence-free survival.

Assay: immunoSEQ multiplex PCR; the TCRdb copy retains only in-frame clones and omits some. The sample yields roughly 8,400 clones, under 85% seen once. Trimming shortened V by 8 bases and J by 2 bases, and 16 bases separated the two germline ends. The CDR3 sequence is 14 residues long. CDR1 MGHDK and CDR2 SYGVNS come from the germline V gene. Sequenced sample: lung tumor tissue. This chain links TRBV25-1 with TRBJ2-7; either TRBD1 or TRBD2 may supply D (5 bases each). This sequence originates from a human donor with non-small cell lung cancer. The CDR3 coding sequence is TGTGCCAGCTCGAACCGGGACGTAGCCTACGAGCAGTACTTC. Its translation is CASSNRDVAYEQYF.